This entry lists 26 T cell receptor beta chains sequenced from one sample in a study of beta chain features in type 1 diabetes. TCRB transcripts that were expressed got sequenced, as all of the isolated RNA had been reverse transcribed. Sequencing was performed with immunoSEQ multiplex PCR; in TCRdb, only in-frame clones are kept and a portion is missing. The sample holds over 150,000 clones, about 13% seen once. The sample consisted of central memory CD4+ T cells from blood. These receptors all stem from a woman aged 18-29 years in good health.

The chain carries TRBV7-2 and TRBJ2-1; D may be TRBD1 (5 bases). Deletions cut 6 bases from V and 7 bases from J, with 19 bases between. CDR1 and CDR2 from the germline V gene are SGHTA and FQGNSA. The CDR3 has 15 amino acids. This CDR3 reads CASSRDSRTQNEQFF. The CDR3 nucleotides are TGTGCCAGCAGTCGAGACAGCCGAACCCAAAATGAGCAGTTCTTC.

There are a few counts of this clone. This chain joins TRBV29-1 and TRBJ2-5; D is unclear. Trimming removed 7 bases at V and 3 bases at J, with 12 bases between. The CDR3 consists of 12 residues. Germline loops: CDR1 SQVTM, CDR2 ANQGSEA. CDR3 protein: CSAGQRKETQYF. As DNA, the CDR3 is TGCAGCGCTGGGCAGAGAAAAGAGACCCAGTACTTC.

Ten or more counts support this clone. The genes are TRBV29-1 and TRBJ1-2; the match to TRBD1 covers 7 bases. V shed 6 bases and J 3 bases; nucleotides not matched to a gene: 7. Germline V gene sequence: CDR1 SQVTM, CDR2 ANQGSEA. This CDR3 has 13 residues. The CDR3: CSVGIGQDYGYTF. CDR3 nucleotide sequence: TGCAGCGTCGGTATCGGACAGGACTATGGCTACACCTTC.

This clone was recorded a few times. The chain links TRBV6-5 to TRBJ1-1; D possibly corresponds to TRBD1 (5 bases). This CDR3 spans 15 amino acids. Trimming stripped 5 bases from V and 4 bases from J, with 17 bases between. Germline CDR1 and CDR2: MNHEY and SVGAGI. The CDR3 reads CASSSPRGLGTEAFF. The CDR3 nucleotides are TGTGCCAGCAGTAGTCCAAGGGGCTTGGGCACTGAAGCTTTCTTT.

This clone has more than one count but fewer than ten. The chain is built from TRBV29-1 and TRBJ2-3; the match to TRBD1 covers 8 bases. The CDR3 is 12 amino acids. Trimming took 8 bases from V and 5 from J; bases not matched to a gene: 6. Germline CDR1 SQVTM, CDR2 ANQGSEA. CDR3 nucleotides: TGCAGCCTGACAGGGGTCAAAGATACGCAGTATTTT. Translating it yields CSLTGVKDTQYF.

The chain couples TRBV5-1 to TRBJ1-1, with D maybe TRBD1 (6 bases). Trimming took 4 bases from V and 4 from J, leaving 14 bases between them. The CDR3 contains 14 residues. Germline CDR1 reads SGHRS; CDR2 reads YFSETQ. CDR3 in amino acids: CASSTQPGVTEAFF. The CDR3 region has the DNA TGCGCCAGCAGCACCCAACCAGGGGTCACTGAAGCTTTCTTT.

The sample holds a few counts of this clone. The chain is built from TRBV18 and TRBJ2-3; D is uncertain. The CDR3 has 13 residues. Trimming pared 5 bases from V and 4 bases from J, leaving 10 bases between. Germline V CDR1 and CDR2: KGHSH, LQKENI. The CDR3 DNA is TGTGCCAGCTCAACAACTACGGCAGATACGCAGTATTTT. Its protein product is CASSTTTADTQYF.

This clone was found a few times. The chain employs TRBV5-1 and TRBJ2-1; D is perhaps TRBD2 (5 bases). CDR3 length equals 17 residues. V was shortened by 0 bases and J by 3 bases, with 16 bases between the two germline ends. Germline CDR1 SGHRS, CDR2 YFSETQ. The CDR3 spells CASSLALGSGGYNEQFF. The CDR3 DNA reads TGCGCCAGCAGCTTGGCCTTGGGAAGCGGAGGCTACAATGAGCAGTTCTTC.

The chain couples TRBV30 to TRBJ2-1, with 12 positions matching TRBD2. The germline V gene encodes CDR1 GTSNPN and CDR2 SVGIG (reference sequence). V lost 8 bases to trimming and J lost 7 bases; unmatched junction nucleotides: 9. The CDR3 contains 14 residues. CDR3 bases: TGTGCCGGGATGTGGACTAGCGGGACAAATGAGCAGTTCTTC. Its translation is CAGMWTSGTNEQFF.

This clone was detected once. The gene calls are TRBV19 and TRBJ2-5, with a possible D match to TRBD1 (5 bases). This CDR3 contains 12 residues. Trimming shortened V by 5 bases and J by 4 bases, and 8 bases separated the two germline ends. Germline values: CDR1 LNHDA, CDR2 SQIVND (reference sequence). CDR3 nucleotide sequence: TGTGCCAGTAGTCAGGGCTTAGAGACCCAGTACTTC. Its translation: CASSQGLETQYF.

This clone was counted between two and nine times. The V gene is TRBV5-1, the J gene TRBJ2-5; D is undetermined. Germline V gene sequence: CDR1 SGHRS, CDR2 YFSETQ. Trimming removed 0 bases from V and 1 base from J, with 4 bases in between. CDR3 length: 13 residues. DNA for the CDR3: TGCGCCAGCAGCTTGGACGGCCAAGAGACCCAGTACTTC. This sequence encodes CASSLDGQETQYF.

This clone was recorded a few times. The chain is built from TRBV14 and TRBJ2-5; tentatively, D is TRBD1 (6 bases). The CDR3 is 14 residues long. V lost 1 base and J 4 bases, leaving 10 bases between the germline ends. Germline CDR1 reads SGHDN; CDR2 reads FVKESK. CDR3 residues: CASSQGWGLETQYF. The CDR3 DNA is TGTGCCAGCAGCCAAGGTTGGGGGCTAGAGACCCAGTACTTC.

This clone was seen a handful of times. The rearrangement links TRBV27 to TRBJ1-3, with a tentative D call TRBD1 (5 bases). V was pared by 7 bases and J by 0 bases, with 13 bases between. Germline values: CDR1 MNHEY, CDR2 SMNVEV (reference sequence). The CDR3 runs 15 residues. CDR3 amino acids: CASMFRQHSGNTIYF. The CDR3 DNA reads TGTGCCAGCATGTTTAGACAGCACTCTGGAAACACCATATATTTT.

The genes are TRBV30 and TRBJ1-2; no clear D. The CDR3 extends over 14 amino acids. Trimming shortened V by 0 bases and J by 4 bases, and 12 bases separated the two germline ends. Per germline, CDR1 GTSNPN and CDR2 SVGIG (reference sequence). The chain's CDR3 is CAWSVSRDSYGYTF. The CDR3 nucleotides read TGTGCCTGGAGTGTCTCGAGGGATAGCTATGGCTACACCTTC.

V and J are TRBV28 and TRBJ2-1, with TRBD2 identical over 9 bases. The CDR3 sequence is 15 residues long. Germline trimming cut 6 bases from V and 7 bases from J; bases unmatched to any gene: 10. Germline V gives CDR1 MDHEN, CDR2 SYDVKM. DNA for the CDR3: TGTGCCAGCAGAACGCCGTTAGCGGGAGCAAATGAGCAGTTCTTC. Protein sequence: CASRTPLAGANEQFF.

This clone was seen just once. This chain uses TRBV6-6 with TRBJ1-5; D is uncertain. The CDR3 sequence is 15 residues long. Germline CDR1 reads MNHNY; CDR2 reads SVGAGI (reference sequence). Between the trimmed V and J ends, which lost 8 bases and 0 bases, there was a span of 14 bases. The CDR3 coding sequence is TGTGCCAGCTCTTTTGATCGCGATAGCAATCAGCCCCAGCATTTT. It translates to CASSFDRDSNQPQHF.

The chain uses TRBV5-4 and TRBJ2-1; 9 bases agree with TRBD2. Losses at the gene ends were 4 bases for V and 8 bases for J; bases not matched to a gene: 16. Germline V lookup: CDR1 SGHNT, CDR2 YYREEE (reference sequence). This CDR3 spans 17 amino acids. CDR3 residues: CASSQDFGREGYDEQFF. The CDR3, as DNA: TGTGCCAGCAGCCAAGATTTCGGGCGGGAGGGTTACGATGAGCAGTTCTTC.

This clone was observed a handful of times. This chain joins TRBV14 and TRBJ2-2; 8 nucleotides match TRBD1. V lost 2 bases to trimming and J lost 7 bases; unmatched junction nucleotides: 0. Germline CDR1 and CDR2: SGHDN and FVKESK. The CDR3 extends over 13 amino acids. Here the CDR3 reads CASSQTGGGELFF. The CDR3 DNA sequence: TGTGCCAGCAGCCAAACAGGGGGCGGGGAGCTGTTTTTT.

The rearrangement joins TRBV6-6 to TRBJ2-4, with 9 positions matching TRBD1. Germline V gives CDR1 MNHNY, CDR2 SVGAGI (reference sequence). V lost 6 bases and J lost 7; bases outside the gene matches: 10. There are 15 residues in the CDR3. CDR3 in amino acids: CASRETGTGYNIQYF. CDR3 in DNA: TGTGCCAGCAGGGAAACAGGGACAGGGTACAACATTCAGTACTTC.

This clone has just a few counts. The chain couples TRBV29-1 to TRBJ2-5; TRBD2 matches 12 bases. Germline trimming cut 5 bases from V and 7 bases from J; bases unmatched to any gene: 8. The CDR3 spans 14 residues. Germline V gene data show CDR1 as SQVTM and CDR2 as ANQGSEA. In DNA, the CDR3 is TGCAGCGTTCCAAGGACTAGCGGGGCTGGGACCCAGTACTTC. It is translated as CSVPRTSGAGTQYF.

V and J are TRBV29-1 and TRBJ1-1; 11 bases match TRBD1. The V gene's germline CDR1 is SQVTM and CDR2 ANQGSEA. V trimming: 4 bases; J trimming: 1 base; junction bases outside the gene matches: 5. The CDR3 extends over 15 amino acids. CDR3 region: CSVAGTGGGNTEAFF. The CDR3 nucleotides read TGCAGCGTTGCCGGGACAGGGGGAGGGAACACTGAAGCTTTCTTT.

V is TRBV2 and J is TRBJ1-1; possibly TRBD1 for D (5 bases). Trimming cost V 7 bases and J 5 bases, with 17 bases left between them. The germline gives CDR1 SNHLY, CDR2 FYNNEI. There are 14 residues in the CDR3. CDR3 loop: CASTGLRARTEAFF. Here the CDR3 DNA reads TGTGCCAGCACAGGGCTCAGGGCGAGAACTGAAGCTTTCTTT.

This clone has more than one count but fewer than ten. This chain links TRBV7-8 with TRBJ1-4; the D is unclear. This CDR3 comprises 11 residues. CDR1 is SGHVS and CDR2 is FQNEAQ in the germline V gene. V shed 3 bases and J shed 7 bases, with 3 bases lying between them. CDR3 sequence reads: CASSFREKLFF. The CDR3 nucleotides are TGTGCCAGCAGCTTCCGTGAAAAACTGTTTTTT. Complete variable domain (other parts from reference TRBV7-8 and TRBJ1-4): GAGVSQSPRYKVAKRGQDVALRCDPISGHVSLFWYQQALGQGPEFLTYFQNEAQLDKSGLPSDRFFAERPEGSVSTLKIQRTQQEDSAVYLCASSFREKLFFGSGTQLSVL.

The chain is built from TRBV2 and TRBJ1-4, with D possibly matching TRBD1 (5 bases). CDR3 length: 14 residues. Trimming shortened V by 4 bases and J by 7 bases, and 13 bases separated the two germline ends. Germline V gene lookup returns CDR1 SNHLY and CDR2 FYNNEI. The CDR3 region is CASSVRVGIEKLFF. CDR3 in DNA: TGTGCCAGCAGTGTCAGGGTTGGTATTGAAAAACTGTTTTTT.

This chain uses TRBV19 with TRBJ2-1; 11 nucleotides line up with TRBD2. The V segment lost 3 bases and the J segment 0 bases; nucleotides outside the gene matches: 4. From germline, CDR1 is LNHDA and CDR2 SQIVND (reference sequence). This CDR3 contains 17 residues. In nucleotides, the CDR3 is TGTGCCAGTAGTATCCCCGGGACTAGCGGCTCCTACAATGAGCAGTTCTTC. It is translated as CASSIPGTSGSYNEQFF.

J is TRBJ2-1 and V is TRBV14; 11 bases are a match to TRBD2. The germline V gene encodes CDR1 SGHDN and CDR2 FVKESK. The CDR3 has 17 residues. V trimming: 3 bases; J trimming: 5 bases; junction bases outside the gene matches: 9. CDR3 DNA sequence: TGTGCCAGCAGCCAGAGACTTAGCGGGAGGGCCCACAATGAGCAGTTCTTC. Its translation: CASSQRLSGRAHNEQFF.